This is a list of T cell receptor beta chains from one sample in a study of blood T cell repertoires in COVID-19. This table comes from immunoSEQ multiplex PCR, and its TCRdb copy is limited to in-frame clones, with some not included. Counted here are 250,000 to 300,000 clones, about nine tenths occurring once; the ten biggest clones make up under 2.5%. Input material: peripheral blood. The source is a man aged 45-65 years with acute or convalescent COVID-19. Each CDR3 is given with its conserved first and last residue. A D gene is named only where the DNA matches it firmly. A clone size is listed for some rows: how often the clone was seen (once, few, many), or a class if it is expanded.

clone size | D gene | J gene | V gene | CDR3 protein | CDR3 DNA
medium-sized | TRBD1 | TRBJ2-1 | TRBV7-9 | CASTTDRGRVRDEQFF | TGTGCCAGCACCACGGACAGGGGACGGGTTAGGGATGAGCAGTTCTTC
NA | NA | TRBJ1-6 | TRBV19 | CASSYTDSDSPLHF | TGTGCCAGTAGTTACACCGACAGCGACTCACCCCTCCACTTT
NA | NA | TRBJ2-2 | TRBV30 | CAWSPDINTGELFF | TGTGCCTGGAGTCCCGACATAAACACCGGGGAGCTGTTTTTT
NA | NA | TRBJ1-4 | TRBV19 | CASTRVRGEKLFF | TGTGCCAGTACCCGGGTTCGGGGTGAAAAACTGTTTTTT
NA | NA | TRBJ2-7 | TRBV15 | CATSRDRAASEQYF | TGTGCCACCAGCAGAGACAGGGCCGCCTCCGAGCAGTACTTC
NA | NA | TRBJ1-1 | TRBV29-1 | CSVAERGTEAFF | TGCAGCGTGGCCGAGAGAGGCACTGAAGCTTTCTTT
once | TRBD1 | TRBJ1-6 | TRBV3-1/TRBV3-2 | CASSRGTENSPLHF | TGTGCCAGCAGCCGGGGGACAGAAAATTCACCCCTCCACTTT
NA | NA | TRBJ2-5 | TRBV5-1 | CASRTVRGAGETQYF | TGCGCCAGCAGAACCGTCCGGGGGGCGGGGGAGACCCAGTACTTC
NA | NA | TRBJ2-7 | TRBV2 | CASSEARQEQYF | TGTGCCAGCAGTGAAGCGAGGCAAGAGCAGTACTTC
NA | TRBD1 | TRBJ2-7 | TRBV2 | CASSGTGAIPSYEQYF | TGTGCCAGTTCCGGGACAGGGGCAATACCTTCCTACGAGCAGTACTTC
NA | NA | TRBJ1-5 | TRBV5-6 | CASSSRGGNQPQHF | TGTGCCAGCAGCTCCAGAGGTGGCAATCAGCCCCAGCATTTT
NA | TRBD2 | TRBJ2-3 | TRBV7-9 | CASSRRASGGPGSDTQYF | TGTGCCAGCAGCCGCCGGGCTAGCGGGGGCCCGGGGTCAGATACGCAGTATTTT
NA | NA | TRBJ2-7 | TRBV9 | CASSPRDSHRGEQYF | TGTGCCAGCAGCCCCCGGGACTCCCATCGGGGAGAGCAGTACTTC
NA | TRBD1 | TRBJ1-2 | TRBV5-1 | CASSSDRDGYTF | TGCGCCAGCAGCTCGGACAGGGACGGCTACACCTTC
few | NA | TRBJ1-1 | TRBV15 | CATSSVGGRVRTEAFF | TGTGCCACCAGCTCCGTTGGGGGCAGGGTAAGAACTGAAGCTTTCTTT
NA | TRBD2 | TRBJ2-1 | TRBV11-3 | CASSLGGLADYNEQFF | TGTGCCAGCAGCCTAGGGGGACTAGCGGATTACAATGAGCAGTTCTTC
NA | NA | TRBJ2-1 | TRBV10-1 | CASSDSAERFF | TGCGCCAGCAGTGACTCGGCGGAGAGATTCTTC
NA | NA | TRBJ2-7 | TRBV7-3 | CASSSSRDTYEQYF | TGTGCCAGCAGCTCCAGCCGGGACACCTACGAGCAGTACTTC
NA | NA | TRBJ1-4 | TRBV27 | CASSIPSPRGYHPSINEKLFF | TGTGCCAGCAGTATCCCCTCCCCCAGGGGATACCACCCTAGCATTAATGAAAAACTGTTTTTT
NA | NA | TRBJ1-5 | TRBV30 | CAWTEALSNQPQHF | TGTGCCTGGACAGAGGCACTAAGCAATCAGCCCCAGCATTTT